Here is one TCR beta chain with its context. The table came from immunoSEQ multiplex PCR; TCRdb's copy has only in-frame clones and leaves some out. The profile covers about 250,000 clones, with roughly 87% appearing a single time and 12% taken by the ten largest. This entry is derived from a study of cytomegalovirus exposure and HLA in healthy donors. The TCR originated in a man younger than 35 in good health and CMV-seropositive. Sequenced: PBMCs.

CDR3 region: CASSQPRGGGNTGELFF. CDR3 nucleotide sequence: TGCGCCAGCAGCCAACCCCGGGGCGGGGGGAACACCGGGGAGCTGTTTTTT. This chain links TRBV4-1 with TRBJ2-2; 7 nucleotides match TRBD2. The V gene's germline CDR1 is MGHRA and CDR2 YSYEKL. The CDR3 loop spans 17 amino acids. With V trimmed by 2 bases and J by 1 base, 7 bases remained unmatched.